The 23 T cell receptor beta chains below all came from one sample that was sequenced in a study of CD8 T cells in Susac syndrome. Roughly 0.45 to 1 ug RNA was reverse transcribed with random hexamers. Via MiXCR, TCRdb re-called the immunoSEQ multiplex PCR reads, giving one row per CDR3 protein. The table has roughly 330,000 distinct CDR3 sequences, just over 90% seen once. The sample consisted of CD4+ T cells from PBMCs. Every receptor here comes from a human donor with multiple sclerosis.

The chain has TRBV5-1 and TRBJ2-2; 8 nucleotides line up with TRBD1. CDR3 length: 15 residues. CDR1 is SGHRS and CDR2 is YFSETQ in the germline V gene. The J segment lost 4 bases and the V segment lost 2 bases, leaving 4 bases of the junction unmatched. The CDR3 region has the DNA TGCGCCAGCAGCTTACCAGGGGGCACCACCGGGGAGCTGTTTTTT. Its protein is CASSLPGGTTGELFF. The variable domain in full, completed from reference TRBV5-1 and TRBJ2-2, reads KAGVTQTPRYLIKTRGQQVTLSCSPISGHRSVSWYQQTPGQGLQFLFEYFSETQRNKGNFPGRFSGRQFSNSRSEMNVSTLELGDSALYLCASSLPGGTTGELFFGEGSRLTVL.

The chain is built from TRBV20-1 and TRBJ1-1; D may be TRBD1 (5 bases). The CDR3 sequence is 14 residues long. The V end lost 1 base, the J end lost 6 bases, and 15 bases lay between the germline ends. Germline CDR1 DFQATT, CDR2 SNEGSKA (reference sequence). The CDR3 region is CSARGGGVRAEAFF. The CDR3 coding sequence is TGCAGTGCTAGAGGCGGGGGGGTCCGGGCTGAAGCTTTCTTT.

The CDR3 coding sequence is TGCAGTGCAAGGCTGGGGGCAGGCGGCTACACCTTC. This encodes CSARLGAGGYTF. This chain uses TRBV20-1 with TRBJ1-2, with D tentatively TRBD1 (6 bases). Between the trimmed V and J ends, which lost 6 bases and 8 bases, there was a span of 16 bases. Germline V gene sequence: CDR1 DFQATT, CDR2 SNEGSKA (reference sequence). This CDR3 has 12 residues.

CDR3 DNA: TGTGCCAGTAGTGATGGCGGGCGGATTAATGAAAAACTGTTTTTT. It translates to CASSDGGRINEKLFF. The chain joins TRBV19 to TRBJ1-4; D gene uncertain. The CDR3 is 15 amino acids. Germline CDR1 reads LNHDA; CDR2 reads SQIVND (reference sequence). V shed 5 bases and J shed 4 bases, with 14 bases lying between them.

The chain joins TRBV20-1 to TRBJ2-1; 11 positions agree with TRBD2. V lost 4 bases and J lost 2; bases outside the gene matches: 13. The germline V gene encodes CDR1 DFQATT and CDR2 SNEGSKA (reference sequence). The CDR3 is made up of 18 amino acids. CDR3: CSAIPGLAENRAYNEQFF. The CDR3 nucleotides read TGCAGTGCTATACCGGGACTAGCGGAAAACAGGGCCTACAATGAGCAGTTCTTC.

The CDR3 coding sequence is TGTGCCACCCTGGGGACTTCTAACATTCAGTACTTC. Translation gives CATLGTSNIQYF. The rearrangement uses TRBV6-6 and TRBJ2-4, with D perhaps matching TRBD2 (6 bases). This CDR3 has 12 residues. V lost 10 bases, J lost 7 bases, and 14 bases lay in between. Germline CDR1 and CDR2: MNHNY and SVGAGI (reference sequence).

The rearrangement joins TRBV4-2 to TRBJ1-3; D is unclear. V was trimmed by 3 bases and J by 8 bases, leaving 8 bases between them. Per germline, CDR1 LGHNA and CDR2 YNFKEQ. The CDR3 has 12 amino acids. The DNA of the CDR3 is TGTGCCAGCAGCCATGCCCAAGACACCATATATTTT. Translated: CASSHAQDTIYF.

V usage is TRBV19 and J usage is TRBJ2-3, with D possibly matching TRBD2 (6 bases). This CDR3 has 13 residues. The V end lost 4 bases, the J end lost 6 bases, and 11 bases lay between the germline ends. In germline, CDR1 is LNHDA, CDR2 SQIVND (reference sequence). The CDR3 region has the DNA TGTGCCAGTAGTACTAGCGTCGCGGATACGCAGTATTTT. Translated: CASSTSVADTQYF.

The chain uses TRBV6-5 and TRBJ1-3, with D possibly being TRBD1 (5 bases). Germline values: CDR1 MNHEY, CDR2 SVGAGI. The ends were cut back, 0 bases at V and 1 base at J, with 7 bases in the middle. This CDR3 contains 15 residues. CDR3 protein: CASSYSTDSGNTIYF. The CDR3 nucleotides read TGTGCCAGCAGTTACTCGACAGATTCTGGAAACACCATATATTTT.

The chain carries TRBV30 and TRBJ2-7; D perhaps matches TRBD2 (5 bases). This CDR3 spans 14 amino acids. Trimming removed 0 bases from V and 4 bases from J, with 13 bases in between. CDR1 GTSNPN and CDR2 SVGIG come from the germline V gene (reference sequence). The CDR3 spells CAWSVVTKRYEQYF. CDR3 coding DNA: TGTGCCTGGAGTGTAGTGACTAAGAGGTACGAGCAGTACTTC.

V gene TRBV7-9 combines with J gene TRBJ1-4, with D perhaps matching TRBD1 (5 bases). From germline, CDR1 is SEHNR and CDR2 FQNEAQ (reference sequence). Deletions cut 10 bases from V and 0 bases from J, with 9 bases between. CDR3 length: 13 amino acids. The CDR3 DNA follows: TGTGCCACCCGGACAACAACTAATGAAAAACTGTTTTTT. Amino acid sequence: CATRTTTNEKLFF. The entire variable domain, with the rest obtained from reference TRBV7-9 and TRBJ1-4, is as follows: DTGVSQNPRHKITKRGQNVTFRCDPISEHNRLYWYRQTLGQGPEFLTYFQNEAQLEKSRLLSDRFSAERPKGSFSTLEIQRTEQGDSAMYLCATRTTTNEKLFFGSGTQLSVL.

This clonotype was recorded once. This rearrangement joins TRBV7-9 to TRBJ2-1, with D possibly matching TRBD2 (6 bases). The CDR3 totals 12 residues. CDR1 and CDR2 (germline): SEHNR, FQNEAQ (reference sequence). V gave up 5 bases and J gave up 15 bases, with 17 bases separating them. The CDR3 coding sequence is TGTGCCAGCAGCCCGCCGGGACTCTCGTTGTTCTTC. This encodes CASSPPGLSLFF.

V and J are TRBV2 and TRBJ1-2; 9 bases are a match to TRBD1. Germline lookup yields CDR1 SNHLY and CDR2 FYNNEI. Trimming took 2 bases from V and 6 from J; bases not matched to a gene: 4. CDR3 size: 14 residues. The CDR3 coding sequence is TGTGCCAGCAGTGAACGGGACAGGGTCGATGGCTACACCTTC. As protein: CASSERDRVDGYTF.

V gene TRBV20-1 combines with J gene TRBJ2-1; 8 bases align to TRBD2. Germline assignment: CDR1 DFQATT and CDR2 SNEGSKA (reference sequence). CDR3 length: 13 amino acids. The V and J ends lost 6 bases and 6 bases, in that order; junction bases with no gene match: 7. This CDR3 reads CSARLGTSNEQFF. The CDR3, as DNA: TGCAGTGCCCGCCTGGGGACTAGCAATGAGCAGTTCTTC.

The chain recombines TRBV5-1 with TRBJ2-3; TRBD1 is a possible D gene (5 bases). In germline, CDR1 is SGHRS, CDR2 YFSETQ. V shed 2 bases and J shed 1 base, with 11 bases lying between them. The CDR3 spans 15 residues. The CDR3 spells CASSFTVGGTDTQYF. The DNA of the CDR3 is TGCGCCAGCAGCTTCACGGTAGGGGGCACAGATACGCAGTATTTT.

CDR3 DNA sequence: TGTGCCAGCAGTGAAACTAACAGAGGAAACACCATATATTTT. Translated: CASSETNRGNTIYF. The chain recombines TRBV2 with TRBJ1-3; no firm D call. V lost 2 bases and J 4 bases, leaving 9 bases between the germline ends. Germline-derived CDR1 and CDR2 are SNHLY and FYNNEI. The CDR3 length is 14 residues.

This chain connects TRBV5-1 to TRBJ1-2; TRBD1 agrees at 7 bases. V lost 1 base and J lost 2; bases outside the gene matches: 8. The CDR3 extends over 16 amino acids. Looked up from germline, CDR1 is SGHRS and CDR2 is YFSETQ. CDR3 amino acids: CASSLYLGTENYGYTF. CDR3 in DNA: TGCGCCAGCAGCTTGTACCTTGGGACAGAAAACTATGGCTACACCTTC.

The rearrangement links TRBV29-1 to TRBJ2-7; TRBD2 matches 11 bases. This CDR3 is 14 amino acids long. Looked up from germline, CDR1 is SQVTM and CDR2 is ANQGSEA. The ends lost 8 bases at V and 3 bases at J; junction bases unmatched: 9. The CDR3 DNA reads TGCAGCACGACCGGGACTAGCGGAAACTACGAGCAGTACTTC. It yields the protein CSTTGTSGNYEQYF.

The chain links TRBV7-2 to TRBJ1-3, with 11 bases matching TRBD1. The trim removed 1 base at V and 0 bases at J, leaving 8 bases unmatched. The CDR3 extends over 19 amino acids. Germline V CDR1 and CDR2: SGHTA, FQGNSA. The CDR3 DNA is TGTGCCAGCAGCTTAGGACCCCGTGGGACAGGGGGCTCTGGAAACACCATATATTTT. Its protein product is CASSLGPRGTGGSGNTIYF.

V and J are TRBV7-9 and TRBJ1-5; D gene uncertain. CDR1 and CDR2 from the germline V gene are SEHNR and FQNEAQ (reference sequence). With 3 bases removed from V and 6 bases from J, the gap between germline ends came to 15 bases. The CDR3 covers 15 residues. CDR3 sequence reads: CASSFGSTPVQPQHF. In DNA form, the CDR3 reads TGTGCCAGCAGCTTTGGCAGCACGCCGGTTCAGCCCCAGCATTTT.

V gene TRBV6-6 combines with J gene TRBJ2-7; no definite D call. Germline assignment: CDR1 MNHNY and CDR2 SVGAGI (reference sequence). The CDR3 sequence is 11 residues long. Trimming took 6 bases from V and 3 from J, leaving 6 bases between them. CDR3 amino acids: CASRYDYEQYF. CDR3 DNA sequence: TGTGCCAGCAGATACGACTACGAGCAGTACTTC.

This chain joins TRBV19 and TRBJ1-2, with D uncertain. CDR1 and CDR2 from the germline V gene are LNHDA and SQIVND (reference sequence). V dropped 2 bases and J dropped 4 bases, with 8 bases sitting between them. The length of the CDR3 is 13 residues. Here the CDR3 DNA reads TGTGCCAGTAGTATATTGGGCACCTATGGCTACACCTTC. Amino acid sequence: CASSILGTYGYTF.

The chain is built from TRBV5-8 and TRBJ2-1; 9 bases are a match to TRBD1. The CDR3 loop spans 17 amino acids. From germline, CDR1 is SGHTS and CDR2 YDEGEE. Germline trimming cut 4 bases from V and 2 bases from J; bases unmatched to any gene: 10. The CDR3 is CASSGAPGTGTYNEQFF. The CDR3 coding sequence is TGTGCCAGCAGCGGCGCCCCTGGGACAGGGACCTACAATGAGCAGTTCTTC.